One sample yielded the 15 T cell receptor beta chains listed below, sequenced in a study of T cell clonality in common variable immunodeficiency. Measured with immunoSEQ multiplex PCR; TCRdb has only the in-frame clones, and not every one. The sample is made up of about 64,000 clones, none counted only once. Sequencing used peripheral blood mononuclear cells. The receptors come from a person aged 18 to 75 in good health.

This clone appeared many times. The sequenced fragment ends 3 residues before the CDR3 boundary, so the rest is inferred from the germline J gene. The rearrangement joins TRBV6-2 or TRBV6-3 to TRBJ2-1, with TRBD1 matching over 9 bases. The V segment lost 6 bases and the J segment 1 base; nucleotides outside the gene matches: 10. From germline, CDR1 is MNHEY and CDR2 SVGEGT. This CDR3 contains 17 residues. The chain's CDR3 is CASSRPGTGKSYNEQFF. The sequenced part of the CDR3 DNA is TGTGCCAGCAGCCGTCCCGGGACAGGGAAGTCCTACAATGAG.

This clone was recorded many times. Read coverage stops 3 residues before the CDR3 terminus; the germline J gene supplies the remainder. This rearrangement joins TRBV29-1 to TRBJ1-1, with D perhaps matching TRBD1 (5 bases). The V end lost 2 bases, the J end lost 6 bases, and 10 bases lay between the germline ends. This CDR3 spans 12 amino acids. The germline V gene has CDR1 SQVTM and CDR2 ANQGSEA. The CDR3 protein is CSVEPAGSEAFF. The DNA read from the CDR3 is TGCAGCGTTGAACCAGCAGGGTCTGAA.

This clone has at least ten counts. The read gets to within 3 residues of the CDR3 end, and the germline J gene fills in the rest. The gene calls are TRBV10-3 and TRBJ1-1; a possible D gene is TRBD1 (5 bases). V was pared by 10 bases and J by 0 bases, with 12 bases between. The CDR3 spans 13 residues. The germline V gene encodes CDR1 ENHRY and CDR2 SYGVKD. Partial CDR3 DNA: TGTGCCACCGGTCAGGGATTGAACACTGAA. Translated: CATGQGLNTE. The whole CDR3 is CATGQGLNTEAFF.

This clone was seen ten or more times. The read ends 3 residues shy of where the CDR3 ends; the end is completed using the germline J gene. The chain recombines TRBV19 with TRBJ2-1; no reliable D call. This CDR3 is built from 11 residues. With 9 bases removed from V and 8 bases from J, the gap between germline ends came to 11 bases. CDR1 and CDR2 (germline): LNHDA, SQIVND (reference sequence). Incomplete CDR3 DNA: TGTGCCAGCACCGCATTAGATGAG. Protein: CASTALDE. The whole CDR3 reads CASTALDEQFF.

This clone was picked up many times. The missing CDR3 end, 3 residues past where the read stops, is filled in from the germline J gene. The rearrangement links TRBV10-1 to TRBJ2-1; TRBD2 matches at 12 bases. With 5 bases clipped from V and 9 bases from J, the junction kept 5 bases outside the gene matches. This CDR3 comprises 14 residues. Germline assignment: CDR1 WNHNN and CDR2 SYGVQD (reference sequence). Incomplete CDR3 DNA: TGCGCCAGCAGTCGACTAGCGGGAGAAGGTGAG. It translates to CASSRLAGEGE. The whole CDR3 region reads CASSRLAGEGEQFF.

Many counts were recorded for this clone. The observed sequence ends 3 residues before the CDR3 terminus, with the missing tail filled in from the germline J gene. This chain links TRBV6-1 with TRBJ1-5, with D uncertain. Trimming took off 2 bases at V and 9 bases at J, with 14 bases between the two ends. CDR3 size: 14 residues. The germline gives CDR1 MNHNS, CDR2 SASEGT. Incomplete CDR3 DNA: TGTGCCAGCAGTGAAATGAGCACTACGGGGCCC. Translation: CASSEMSTTGP. The CDR3 in its entirety is CASSEMSTTGPQHF.

This clone showed up many times. Read sequence stops 3 residues before the CDR3 end, and the germline J gene provides the missing end. V usage is TRBV6-2 or TRBV6-3 and J usage is TRBJ2-7; perhaps TRBD2 as D (6 bases). The germline V gene encodes CDR1 MNHEY and CDR2 SVGEGT. V shed 0 bases and J shed 6 bases, with 15 bases lying between them. CDR3 length: 15 amino acids. The CDR3 DNA, read in part, is TGTGCCAGCAGTTACTCGATGGCACGGGGAGGCGAG. As protein: CASSYSMARGGE. The full-length CDR3 reads as CASSYSMARGGEQYF.

In this sample, this clone turned up many times. CDR3 residues: CAWSVKGNYGYTF. Partial CDR3 DNA: TGTGCCTGGAGTGTAAAGGGGAACTATGGC. The gene calls are TRBV30 and TRBJ1-2; possibly TRBD1 for D (5 bases). The CDR3 end lies 3 residues beyond the end of the read and is filled in from the germline J gene. V was pared by 0 bases and J by 2 bases, with 7 bases between. Germline V gives CDR1 GTSNPN, CDR2 SVGIG (reference sequence). The CDR3 contains 13 residues. The full variable domain, in which reference TRBV30 and TRBJ1-2 provide the parts outside the CDR3, is SQTIHQWPATLVQPVGSPLSLECTVEGTSNPNLYWYRQAAGRGLQLLFYSVGIGQISSEVPQNLSASRPQDRQFILSSKKLLLSDSGFYLCAWSVKGNYGYTFGSGTRLTVV.

In its sample, this clone was seen many times. The read halts 3 residues ahead of the CDR3 end, with the missing end drawn from the germline J gene. The chain joins TRBV19 to TRBJ1-4; 7 nucleotides match TRBD1. Trimming at V came to 9 bases and at J to 0 bases, leaving 4 bases not matched to a gene. The CDR3 runs to 14 residues. Germline CDR1 is LNHDA and CDR2 is SQIVND (reference sequence). The CDR3 reads CASQGQATNEKLFF. The sequenced part of the CDR3 DNA is TGTGCCAGCCAAGGACAGGCAACTAATGAAAAA.

This clone was seen at least ten times. Sequencing ends 3 residues short of the CDR3 end; the germline J gene provides the rest. V usage is TRBV5-4 and J usage is TRBJ1-2, with D possibly matching TRBD1 (5 bases). Germline CDR1 is SGHNT and CDR2 is YYREEE (reference sequence). The CDR3 is 16 amino acids. Trimming took 3 bases from V and 3 from J, leaving 18 bases between them. The sequenced part of the CDR3 DNA is TGTGCCAGCAGCTCGGCTGCTGGCGGGGACGACTATGGC. Amino acid sequence: CASSSAAGGDDYG. The complete CDR3 protein is CASSSAAGGDDYGYTF.

This clone was counted many times. The missing CDR3 end, 3 residues past where the read stops, is filled in from the germline J gene. The chain has TRBV9 and TRBJ2-1; perhaps TRBD2 as D (5 bases). The CDR3 covers 16 residues. Looked up from germline, CDR1 is SGDLS and CDR2 is YYNGEE. Trimming left V 1 base short and J 2 bases short, with 13 bases between. CDR3 DNA (partial): TGTGCCAGCAGCGTAACGACTCTAGCTGCCTACAATGAG. It specifies CASSVTTLAAYNE. The whole CDR3 reads CASSVTTLAAYNEQFF.

At least ten counts were recorded for this clone. The read gets to within 3 residues of the CDR3 end, and the germline J gene fills in the rest. J is TRBJ1-2 and V is TRBV5-1, with 8 bases identical to TRBD1. Unmatched junction bases numbered 2, after V lost 4 bases and J lost 0 bases. Per germline, CDR1 SGHRS and CDR2 YFSETQ. The CDR3 totals 14 residues. Partial CDR3 DNA: TGCGCCAGCAGCACAGGGGGGACTAACTATGGC. Amino acid sequence: CASSTGGTNYG. The CDR3 reads in full as CASSTGGTNYGYTF. Together with reference TRBV5-1 and TRBJ1-2, the CDR3 gives the full variable domain: KAGVTQTPRYLIKTRGQQVTLSCSPISGHRSVSWYQQTPGQGLQFLFEYFSETQRNKGNFPGRFSGRQFSNSRSEMNVSTLELGDSALYLCASSTGGTNYGYTFGSGTRLTVV.

This clone was seen ten or more times. The CDR3 end falls 3 residues outside the read, so it is completed with the germline J gene. The chain links TRBV2 to TRBJ1-1; D not resolved. Germline V gene data show CDR1 as SNHLY and CDR2 as FYNNEI. This CDR3 region has 13 residues. V was pared by 7 bases and J by 0 bases, with 9 bases between. CDR3 in amino acids: CASTRTMNTEAFF. The covered CDR3 bases are TGTGCCAGCACAAGAACTATGAACACTGAA.

At least ten counts were recorded for this clone. The CDR3 sequence: CASSETGNTEAFF. The DNA read from the CDR3 is TGTGCCAGCAGTGAAACAGGGAACACTGAA. The chain uses TRBV2 and TRBJ1-1, with D possibly being TRBD1 (5 bases). The read comes to an end 3 residues before the CDR3 does, leaving the germline J gene to fill in the end. Per the germline V gene, CDR1 is SNHLY and CDR2 is FYNNEI. The V gene lost 2 bases and the J gene lost 1 base, with 5 bases spanning the gap. This CDR3 region has 13 residues.

Ten or more counts support this clone. The read ends 3 residues before the CDR3 terminus; that terminus is restored from the germline J gene. The chain combines TRBV20-1 with TRBJ1-4; a weak D match, TRBD1 (6 bases). V dropped 3 bases and J dropped 1 base, with 12 bases sitting between them. The germline CDR1 and CDR2 sequences are DFQATT and SNEGSKA (reference sequence). CDR3 length: 15 amino acids. CDR3: CSARRGAGTNEKLFF. Partial CDR3 DNA: TGCAGTGCTAGGCGGGGGGCGGGAACTAATGAAAAA.